The entry that follows covers one T cell receptor beta chain sequence. Its antigen is unknown. The source of the sample is a study of cytomegalovirus exposure and HLA in healthy donors. Study-level background: About 83 million unique TCRs from HLA-typed donors made up an early data release. The study's findings and limits: Other equally common chains were less clonally expanded than HLA-associated TCR beta chains, a later analysis showed.

There are 16 residues in the CDR3. CDR1 and CDR2 (germline): MNHEY, SMNVEV (reference sequence). V lost 0 bases and J 1 base, leaving 12 bases between the germline ends. The donors (healthy individuals) were bone marrow donors. Though nominally healthy at sampling, donors likely had unrecorded immune exposures. A multiplex PCR was run with 60 Vbeta primers and 13 Jbeta primers. Here immunoSEQ multiplex PCR was the method, and the copy in TCRdb shows in-frame clones only, minus some. The sample table includes under 75,000 clones. The sequence came from a female donor in good health and CMV-seropositive. Material for sequencing was PBMCs. V usage is TRBV27 and J usage is TRBJ1-1, with no clear D. The CDR3 nucleotides are TGTGCCAGCAGTTTATCGGCGGCGGCAGAGAACACTGAAGCTTTCTTT. Translation: CASSLSAAAENTEAFF.